A selection of T cell receptor beta chains follows, all from one sample in a study of blood T cell repertoires in COVID-19. Libraries were prepared by immunoSEQ multiplex PCR; TCRdb keeps only in-frame clonotypes and omits some of them. This table holds approximately 200,000 clones, about 90% found once. The specimen sequenced was PBMCs or T cells enriched from blood (not recorded which). The receptor source for this set is a woman aged 25-40 years who had been exposed to COVID-19. CDR3s include the opening cysteine and the closing phenylalanine or tryptophan.

>TRBV5-6|TRBJ2-1
CASSFGTGNNEQFF
>TRBV6-5|TRBJ1-4
CASSYLGGNEKLFF
>TRBV7-3|TRBJ2-1
CASSQSGSYNEQFF
>TRBV19|TRBJ2-7
CASSWSLAGAYEQYF
>TRBV5-4|TRBJ1-4
CASSLDGGPNEKLFF
>TRBV5-4|TRBJ2-5
CASSFARDRGGETQYF
>TRBV10-3|TRBJ2-2
CAISPNRASNTGELFF
>TRBV28|TRBJ2-3
CATHRRGSSTDTQYF
>TRBV3-1/TRBV3-2|TRBJ2-1
CASSQASIEQFF
>TRBV11-1|TRBJ2-1
CASSLFGTSIFDEQFF
>TRBV4-2|TRBJ1-4
CASSQEQQGWEKLFF
>TRBV29-1|TRBJ2-5
CSVRSVETQYF
>TRBV7-2|TRBJ2-5
CASSLVISGTSRAETQYF
>TRBV24-1|TRBJ2-6
CATSDLGSGANVLTF
>TRBV19|TRBJ2-3
CASSISRTSGGTDTQYF
>TRBV10-2|TRBJ2-2
CASSGASGSLNTGELFF
>TRBV11-3|TRBJ2-2
CASSSPRSGELFF
>TRBV2|TRBJ1-1
CASSVQTGGVTEAFF
>TRBV12-2|TRBJ2-7
CASRLISGGSRNEQYF
>TRBV2|TRBJ1-6
CASRITPGGPLHF
>TRBV7-9|TRBJ2-3
CASSLAAAITDTQYF
>TRBV19|TRBJ2-1
CASSLGTSAYEQFF
>TRBV6-5|TRBJ2-5
CAVMTGGETQYF
>TRBV7-8|TRBJ1-5
CASSLDRDYSNQPQHF
>TRBV28|TRBJ2-7
CASSFSIRDSTSSYEQYF
>TRBV7-3|TRBJ1-3
CASSLTLGNTIYF
>TRBV19|TRBJ2-1
CASRTSGRPKYNEQFF
>TRBV5-4|TRBJ2-7
CASSLMPSSYEQYF
>TRBV29-1|TRBJ1-1
CSVVGANTEAFF
>TRBV6-5|TRBJ1-3
CASSRGTEGNTIYF
>TRBV5-4|TRBJ2-5
CASSPPGHSWETQYF
>TRBV7-9|TRBJ2-5
CASSALGRLSETQYF
>TRBV19|TRBJ1-1
CASSIRGQGTLNTEAFF
>TRBV2|TRBJ1-1
CASILDSKEAFF
>TRBV3-1/TRBV3-2|TRBJ1-1
CASSQVQGARGSTFF
>TRBV5-6|TRBJ1-5
CASSNWGGNQPQHF
>TRBV5-6|TRBJ1-1
CASSLAGGGEAFF
>TRBV11-2|TRBJ1-1
CASSLDIWAGSNTEAFF